The 32 T cell receptor beta chains in this list originate from one sample, sequenced in a study of neurological immune-mediated disorders. TCRdb analysed the 5' RACE reads with MiXCR anew, one entry per CDR3 protein. The data hold approximately 38,000 distinct CDR3 sequences, with 6.5% to 7.5% observed a single time. Sequencing was done on a sample of CD4+ T cells from blood. These receptors were obtained from a man in his fifties or sixties in good health.

This chain uses TRBV7-2 with TRBJ2-7; 8 bases are a match to TRBD2. The length of the CDR3 is 15 residues. V shed 1 base, J shed 4 bases, and the junction held 6 bases outside the gene matches. Germline V CDR1 and CDR2: SGHTA, FQGNSA. CDR3 sequence: CASSLGRGRTYEQYF. CDR3 sequence (DNA): TGTGCCAGCAGCTTAGGGCGCGGGAGGACTTACGAGCAGTACTTC.

This clonotype turned up a few times. V and J are TRBV4-2 and TRBJ1-5, with 9 positions matching TRBD1. The junction had 6 bases not matched to a gene; V was cut back by 1 base and J by 5 bases. This CDR3 comprises 16 residues. Germline V CDR1 and CDR2: LGHNA, YNFKEQ. The CDR3: CASSQVGTGLDQPQHF. In DNA form, the CDR3 reads TGTGCCAGCAGCCAAGTGGGGACAGGGCTCGATCAGCCCCAGCATTTT.

Ten or more counts support this clonotype. This chain links TRBV10-3 with TRBJ2-2; 9 bases are shared with TRBD1. Germline V gene sequence: CDR1 ENHRY, CDR2 SYGVKD. This CDR3 comprises 14 residues. Trimming at V came to 8 bases and at J to 2 bases, leaving 3 bases not matched to a gene. The CDR3 region is CAIGQGSNTGELFF. The CDR3 nucleotides read TGTGCCATCGGACAGGGGTCAAACACCGGGGAGCTGTTTTTT.

This clonotype was picked up many times. V gene TRBV7-2 combines with J gene TRBJ1-6, with D unclear. The CDR3 length is 15 residues. The V gene lost 1 base and the J gene lost 7 bases, with 11 bases spanning the gap. The germline V gene has CDR1 SGHTA and CDR2 FQGNSA. The CDR3 region has the DNA TGTGCCAGCAGCTTAGGCCCGGACGGAAATTCACCCCTCCACTTT. This gives the protein CASSLGPDGNSPLHF.

Ten or more counts support this clonotype. The chain couples TRBV5-1 to TRBJ2-3, with TRBD1 identical over 7 bases. CDR1 is SGHRS, CDR2 YFSETQ, per germline. This CDR3 is 15 amino acids long. Germline trimming cut 0 bases from V and 0 bases from J; bases unmatched to any gene: 1. CDR3 in amino acids: CASSLGQGSTDTQYF. The CDR3, as DNA: TGCGCCAGCAGCTTGGGACAGGGAAGCACAGATACGCAGTATTTT.

This clonotype was seen many times. The chain carries TRBV4-1 and TRBJ2-5; D might be TRBD1 (6 bases). The germline V gene encodes CDR1 MGHRA and CDR2 YSYEKL. V lost 3 bases to trimming and J lost 0 bases, with 14 bases between them. CDR3 length equals 16 residues. CDR3 nucleotides: TGCGCCAGCAGCCAGGGACATACCTCGTACCAAGAGACCCAGTACTTC. As protein: CASSQGHTSYQETQYF.

At least ten counts were recorded for this clonotype. The chain combines TRBV25-1 with TRBJ1-2; D is possibly TRBD1 (6 bases). Germline values: CDR1 MGHDK, CDR2 SYGVNS. This CDR3 contains 13 residues. CDR3 sequence (DNA): TGTGCTAGCCGGGACACGCTTAACTATGGCTACACCTTC. Encoded protein: CASRDTLNYGYTF.

This clonotype was picked up many times. The chain has TRBV5-1 and TRBJ2-5; the match to TRBD2 covers 14 bases. This CDR3 has 16 amino acids. Germline CDR1 and CDR2: SGHRS and YFSETQ. After removal of 3 bases from V and 4 bases from J, the junction contained 5 bases not matched to a gene. The CDR3 spells CASSSMTSGRAETQYF. In DNA, the CDR3 is TGCGCCAGCAGCTCGATGACTAGCGGGAGGGCAGAGACCCAGTACTTC.

This clonotype appeared many times. CDR3 in DNA: TGCGCCAGCAGCCAGCAGGAGACCCAGTACTTC. Translating it yields CASSQQETQYF. J is TRBJ2-5 and V is TRBV5-1, with D hard to call. This CDR3 spans 11 amino acids. The V end lost 4 bases, the J end lost 5 bases, and 6 bases lay between the germline ends. Germline values: CDR1 SGHRS, CDR2 YFSETQ.

This chain's CDR3 is CASSLRGTSGPGWRTEQFF. The CDR3 region has the DNA TGTGCCAGTAGTTTACGGGGGACTAGCGGGCCGGGTTGGCGAACTGAGCAGTTCTTC. This chain joins TRBV19 and TRBJ2-1; 12 bases fit TRBD2. Germline-derived CDR1 and CDR2 are LNHDA and SQIVND (reference sequence). The CDR3 sequence is 19 residues long. The ends lost 5 bases at V and 9 bases at J; junction bases unmatched: 20.

This clonotype was recorded at least ten times. The V call is TRBV10-2, the J call TRBJ1-4; D may be TRBD1 (6 bases). V lost 7 bases and J 5 bases, leaving 17 bases between the germline ends. Germline V lookup: CDR1 WSHSY, CDR2 SAAADI. CDR3 length equals 15 residues. The DNA for the CDR3 is TGCGCCAGCAAAACCGGACAGAACATAAATGAAAAACTGTTTTTT. This gives the protein CASKTGQNINEKLFF.

The chain is built from TRBV7-2 and TRBJ2-7; 9 positions agree with TRBD2. In germline, CDR1 is SGHTA, CDR2 FQGNSA. The CDR3 contains 15 residues. V lost 0 bases to trimming and J lost 6 bases; unmatched junction nucleotides: 6. The CDR3 sequence is CASSLASSGVSEQYF. As DNA, the CDR3 is TGTGCCAGCAGCTTAGCCTCTAGCGGGGTTTCCGAGCAGTACTTC.

This clonotype occurred a few times. The chain carries TRBV4-2 and TRBJ2-2; 7 nucleotides line up with TRBD2. V lost 6 bases and J lost 4; bases outside the gene matches: 14. The germline gives CDR1 LGHNA, CDR2 YNFKEQ. CDR3 length equals 17 residues. The CDR3 nucleotides read TGTGCCAGCAGTCTACATCGGGCTAGCGGATCCACCGGGGAGCTGTTTTTT. Translation gives CASSLHRASGSTGELFF.

This clonotype was seen many times. V usage is TRBV10-3 and J usage is TRBJ1-3, with D hard to call. Germline V gives CDR1 ENHRY, CDR2 SYGVKD. This CDR3 spans 12 amino acids. CDR3 bases: TGTGCTTTCGGGTCCGCTGGAAACACCATATATTTT. It yields the protein CAFGSAGNTIYF.

This clonotype has more than one count but fewer than ten. V and J are TRBV20-1 and TRBJ2-1; 9 bases are shared with TRBD2. CDR1 is DFQATT and CDR2 is SNEGSKA in the germline V gene (reference sequence). The CDR3 totals 16 residues. V lost 1 base, J lost 4 bases, and 8 bases stayed unmatched. The CDR3 here is CSARAVTSGTYNEQFF. The CDR3 region has the DNA TGCAGTGCTAGAGCCGTGACTAGCGGAACGTACAATGAGCAGTTCTTC.

This clonotype came up many times. This CDR3 is CASSVEAQGYEQYF. CDR3 bases: TGTGCCAGCAGCGTAGAGGCCCAGGGATACGAGCAGTACTTC. The V and J genes are TRBV9 and TRBJ2-7, with a possible D match to TRBD1 (5 bases). CDR1 SGDLS and CDR2 YYNGEE come from the germline V gene. CDR3 length equals 14 residues. Trimming stripped 0 bases from V and 4 bases from J, with 11 bases between. Drawing the rest from reference TRBV9 and TRBJ2-7, the complete variable domain is DSGVTQTPKHLITATGQRVTLRCSPRSGDLSVYWYQQSLDQGLQFLIQYYNGEERAKGNILERFSAQQFPDLHSELNLSSLELGDSALYFCASSVEAQGYEQYFGPGTRLTVT.

This clonotype occurred many times. This rearrangement joins TRBV18 to TRBJ2-2; a weak D match, TRBD2 (6 bases). There are 17 residues in the CDR3. V dropped 0 bases and J dropped 2 bases, with 13 bases sitting between them. Germline CDR1 reads KGHSH; CDR2 reads LQKENI. CDR3 sequence: CASSPPVGSGNTGELFF. The CDR3 nucleotides are TGTGCCAGCTCACCACCGGTGGGTAGCGGCAACACCGGGGAGCTGTTTTTT. The full variable domain, with the rest looked up from reference TRBV18 and TRBJ2-2, is NAGVMQNPRHLVRRRGQEARLRCSPMKGHSHVYWYRQLPEEGLKFMVYLQKENIIDESGMPKERFSAEFPKEGPSILRIQQVVRGDSAAYFCASSPPVGSGNTGELFFGEGSRLTVL.

This clonotype was observed many times. The chain links TRBV28 to TRBJ2-2, with 9 bases matching TRBD2. Germline values: CDR1 MDHEN, CDR2 SYDVKM. The CDR3 length is 18 residues. V gave up 5 bases and J gave up 5 bases; unmatched junction bases: 15. CDR3 in DNA: TGTGCCAGCAGTCCCGGTTGGTTTAGCGGGAGAGTTACCGGGGAGCTGTTTTTT. Translated: CASSPGWFSGRVTGELFF.

The sample holds many counts of this clonotype. The rearrangement links TRBV12-3 or TRBV12-4 to TRBJ2-2; 9 bases map to TRBD2. This CDR3 region has 15 residues. J gave up 6 bases and V 7 bases, and 9 bases lay outside the gene matches. The DNA for the CDR3 is TGTGCCAGCACTCTCCCGGCGGGAGGGCCCGGGGAGCTGTTTTTT. This translates into CASTLPAGGPGELFF.

This clonotype came up many times. The chain uses TRBV4-1 and TRBJ2-1; D is ambiguous. V dropped 4 bases and J dropped 5 bases, with 15 bases sitting between them. The CDR3 has 15 residues. Germline assignment: CDR1 MGHRA and CDR2 YSYEKL. The CDR3 sequence: CASSLAGRGNNEQFF. As DNA, the CDR3 is TGCGCCAGCAGCCTCGCCGGCAGAGGAAACAATGAGCAGTTCTTC.

This clonotype appeared many times. CDR3 coding DNA: TGTGCCAGCAGCCAGTATAGGAACACTGAAGCTTTCTTT. This translates into CASSQYRNTEAFF. The V and J genes are TRBV4-2 and TRBJ1-1, with D unresolved. The germline V and J ends were trimmed by 3 bases and 1 base, with 6 bases remaining between them. Per the germline V gene, CDR1 is LGHNA and CDR2 is YNFKEQ. This CDR3 has 13 amino acids.

This clonotype occurred many times. CDR3 in DNA: TGTGCCAGCAGCTCCCTGGCTCCATGGAGCTCTGGGGCCAACGTCCTGACTTTC. Translating gives CASSSLAPWSSGANVLTF. The gene calls are TRBV7-3 and TRBJ2-6; the D is unclear. The CDR3 runs 18 residues. The germline gives CDR1 SGHTA, CDR2 FQGTGA. V lost 4 bases and J lost 0, with 16 bases in between. Supplemented by reference TRBV7-3 and TRBJ2-6, the full variable domain reads GAGVSQTPSNKVTEKGKYVELRCDPISGHTALYWYRQSLGQGPEFLIYFQGTGAADDSGLPNDRFFAVRPEGSVSTLKIQRTERGDSAVYLCASSSLAPWSSGANVLTFGAGSRLTVL.

This clonotype was recorded at least ten times. This chain connects TRBV29-1 to TRBJ2-3; 7 nucleotides line up with TRBD1. The V segment lost 8 bases and the J segment 0 bases; nucleotides outside the gene matches: 8. The CDR3 loop spans 14 amino acids. Germline lookup yields CDR1 SQVTM and CDR2 ANQGSEA. CDR3 DNA sequence: TGCAGCTGCTGGACAGGCTCTAGCACAGATACGCAGTATTTT. Its protein is CSCWTGSSTDTQYF.

This clonotype was found a few times. V gene TRBV11-2 combines with J gene TRBJ2-1; no firm D call. CDR3 length equals 15 residues. Trimming removed 5 bases at V and 2 bases at J, with 13 bases between. Germline CDR1 reads SGHAT; CDR2 reads FQNNGV. In DNA form, the CDR3 reads TGTGCCAGCAGCCGCCCCAGGCCTACCTACAATGAGCAGTTCTTC. Protein product: CASSRPRPTYNEQFF.

This clonotype was observed at least ten times. The chain employs TRBV11-3 and TRBJ2-2; D is uncertain. This CDR3 has 13 residues. Germline CDR1 SGHNT, CDR2 YENEEA. With 5 bases removed from V and 3 bases from J, the gap between germline ends came to 7 bases. The CDR3 nucleotides read TGTGCCAGCAGCCCACTACACACCGGGGAGCTGTTTTTT. Its translation: CASSPLHTGELFF.

This clonotype has ten or more counts. The V call is TRBV6-5, the J call TRBJ2-5, with D perhaps matching TRBD1 (5 bases). The ends were cut back, 2 bases at V and 3 bases at J, with 16 bases in the middle. In germline, CDR1 is MNHEY, CDR2 SVGAGI. The CDR3 length is 16 residues. CDR3 region: CASSYRTAGPEETQYF. The CDR3 DNA is TGTGCCAGCAGTTACAGGACGGCAGGGCCCGAAGAGACCCAGTACTTC.

This clonotype was observed a handful of times. This chain uses TRBV28 with TRBJ1-2; 12 bases line up with TRBD1. Germline loops: CDR1 MDHEN, CDR2 SYDVKM. The CDR3 length is 16 residues. With V trimmed by 5 bases and J by 3 bases, 7 bases remained unmatched. CDR3 DNA sequence: TGTGCCAGCAGTCCCGGGACAGGGGGCGAGTACTATGGCTACACCTTC. This encodes CASSPGTGGEYYGYTF.

There are many counts of this clonotype. V gene TRBV10-3 combines with J gene TRBJ2-6; D ambiguous. V was shortened by 10 bases and J by 2 bases, with 12 bases between the two germline ends. The CDR3 sequence is 14 residues long. Germline V gene data show CDR1 as ENHRY and CDR2 as SYGVKD. The CDR3 DNA follows: TGTGCCACGCTCCCCCGGGCTGGGGCCAACGTCCTGACTTTC. It is translated as CATLPRAGANVLTF.

This clonotype was observed a handful of times. A much larger clone differs from this one at a single base, so this may be a read error. CDR3 nucleotide sequence: TGCGCCAGCAGCCAAGTGGCAGTCTCTGATGGCACCATATATTTT. This translates into CASSQVAVSDGTIYF. The chain links TRBV4-1 to TRBJ1-3, with unresolved D. Looked up from germline, CDR1 is MGHRA and CDR2 is YSYEKL. V gave up 1 base and J gave up 9 bases, with 16 bases separating them. The CDR3 contains 15 residues.

Ten or more counts support this clonotype. J is TRBJ1-4 and V is TRBV20-1, with D unresolved. Germline CDR1 DFQATT, CDR2 SNEGSKA (reference sequence). The CDR3 is 13 residues long. Trimming pared 5 bases from V and 6 bases from J, leaving 13 bases between. In DNA form, the CDR3 reads TGCAGTGCTTGGCGGATCTACGATGAAAAACTGTTTTTT. Translating gives CSAWRIYDEKLFF.

This clonotype was recorded at least ten times. The V gene is TRBV5-1, the J gene TRBJ2-7; 12 bases are shared with TRBD1. The V gene's germline CDR1 is SGHRS and CDR2 YFSETQ. V was pared by 4 bases and J by 7 bases, with 9 bases of the junction left unmatched. The CDR3 is 15 residues long. The CDR3 spells CASSPRGQGAGEQYF. Written as DNA, the CDR3 is TGCGCCAGCAGCCCGCGGGGACAGGGGGCGGGGGAGCAGTACTTC.

In its sample, this clonotype was seen many times. The rearrangement joins TRBV12-3 or TRBV12-4 to TRBJ1-5, with 7 positions matching TRBD1. This CDR3 has 14 residues. V shed 6 bases and J 4 bases; nucleotides not matched to a gene: 6. This CDR3 reads CASSLGTANQPQHF. CDR3 DNA sequence: TGTGCCAGCAGCCTAGGGACAGCTAATCAGCCCCAGCATTTT.